Shown below are 21 T cell receptor beta chains from a single sample sequenced in a study of blood T cell repertoires in COVID-19. Data came from immunoSEQ multiplex PCR; TCRdb stores just in-frame clones and leaves some out. This table has roughly 120,000 clones, around 85% appearing once. Sequencing was done on a sample of peripheral blood. These receptors were collected from a woman at least 80 years old with COVID-19, enrolled during active disease.

The chain recombines TRBV7-3 with TRBJ1-1, with 7 nucleotides matching TRBD1. The CDR3 has 14 residues. J lost 4 bases, V lost 5 bases, and 7 bases had no gene match. Germline assignment: CDR1 SGHTA and CDR2 FQGTGA. CDR3 sequence reads: CASSRDSTGTEAFF. DNA of the CDR3: TGTGCCAGCAGCCGGGACAGTACGGGCACTGAAGCTTTCTTT. The full variable domain, its missing parts supplied by reference TRBV7-3 and TRBJ1-1, is GAGVSQTPSNKVTEKGKYVELRCDPISGHTALYWYRQSLGQGPEFLIYFQGTGAADDSGLPNDRFFAVRPEGSVSTLKIQRTERGDSAVYLCASSRDSTGTEAFFGQGTRLTVV.

The J gene is TRBJ2-1, the V gene TRBV25-1, with 9 nucleotides matching TRBD1. CDR1 is MGHDK and CDR2 is SYGVNS in the germline V gene. The V and J ends lost 6 bases and 8 bases, in that order; junction bases with no gene match: 8. This CDR3 comprises 14 residues. The CDR3 sequence: CASSGTGWLDEQFF. The DNA of the CDR3 is TGTGCCAGCAGCGGGACAGGGTGGCTTGATGAGCAGTTCTTC.

CDR3 residues: CASSLDPRGSNEQFF. The CDR3 coding sequence is TGTGCCAGCAGCTTAGATCCTCGCGGGAGCAATGAGCAGTTCTTC. The V call is TRBV7-2, the J call TRBJ2-1, with 7 nucleotides matching TRBD2. Looked up from germline, CDR1 is SGHTA and CDR2 is FQGNSA. The V and J ends lost 1 base and 6 bases, in that order; junction bases with no gene match: 6. This CDR3 contains 15 residues.

The chain links TRBV5-1 to TRBJ2-6; 11 positions match TRBD1. CDR3 size: 17 residues. Germline assignment: CDR1 SGHRS and CDR2 YFSETQ. V gave up 4 bases and J gave up 1 base; unmatched junction bases: 4. CDR3 in DNA: TGCGCCAGCAGCCGCGGACAGGGGGCATCTGGGGCCAACGTCCTGACTTTC. It codes for CASSRGQGASGANVLTF.

The V and J genes are TRBV28 and TRBJ2-7, with 8 bases aligning to TRBD2. CDR1 is MDHEN and CDR2 is SYDVKM in the germline V gene. The CDR3 runs to 13 residues. V shed 6 bases and J 7 bases; nucleotides not matched to a gene: 8. CDR3 in DNA: TGTGCCAGCAGGGATACTAGCGGTGGGGAGCAGTACTTC. Protein: CASRDTSGGEQYF.

This chain uses TRBV10-3 with TRBJ2-2; TRBD2 agrees at 14 bases. The V gene end was trimmed by 7 bases and the J gene end by 6 bases; junction bases not matched to a gene: 1. The V gene's germline CDR1 is ENHRY and CDR2 SYGVKD. This CDR3 is 14 amino acids long. The CDR3 spells CAITGLAGAGELFF. CDR3 nucleotides: TGTGCCATCACGGGACTAGCGGGAGCCGGGGAGCTGTTTTTT.

This clone was seen once. The gene calls are TRBV5-8 and TRBJ2-6; 7 nucleotides line up with TRBD1. Trimming cost V 2 bases and J 1 base; bases outside gene matches: 9. CDR3 length equals 18 residues. Germline V gives CDR1 SGHTS, CDR2 YDEGEE. In nucleotides, the CDR3 is TGTGCCAGCAGCTTAGGAAGGGGGCAGACTTCTGGGGCCAACGTCCTGACTTTC. Its translation is CASSLGRGQTSGANVLTF.

This rearrangement joins TRBV28 to TRBJ2-7; 9 bases fit TRBD1. This CDR3 region has 14 residues. Germline CDR1 reads MDHEN; CDR2 reads SYDVKM. With V trimmed by 6 bases and J by 5 bases, 8 bases remained unmatched. CDR3 protein: CASSGQGFLDEQYF. CDR3 nucleotide sequence: TGTGCCAGCAGCGGACAGGGGTTCTTGGACGAGCAGTACTTC.

The gene calls are TRBV19 and TRBJ1-1; D gene ambiguous. V was shortened by 1 base and J by 1 base, with 10 bases between the two germline ends. The germline gives CDR1 LNHDA, CDR2 SQIVND (reference sequence). The CDR3 spans 15 residues. The CDR3 loop reads CASSIVSSGNTEAFF. DNA of the CDR3: TGTGCCAGTAGTATAGTTTCTAGCGGGAACACTGAAGCTTTCTTT. The full variable domain, rest sourced from reference TRBV19 and TRBJ1-1, is DGGITQSPKYLFRKEGQNVTLSCEQNLNHDAMYWYRQDPGQGLRLIYYSQIVNDFQKGDIAEGYSVSREKKESFPLTVTSAQKNPTAFYLCASSIVSSGNTEAFFGQGTRLTVV.

This chain uses TRBV28 with TRBJ2-2; D is perhaps TRBD2 (5 bases). Germline V CDR1 and CDR2: MDHEN, SYDVKM. V was clipped by 5 bases and J by 6 bases, with 10 bases between them. The CDR3 totals 13 residues. DNA for the CDR3: TGTGCCAGCAGTAAACCCGGGGCCGGGGAGCTGTTTTTT. It specifies CASSKPGAGELFF. Drawing the rest from reference TRBV28 and TRBJ2-2, the complete variable domain is DVKVTQSSRYLVKRTGEKVFLECVQDMDHENMFWYRQDPGLGLRLIYFSYDVKMKEKGDIPEGYSVSREKKERFSLILESASTNQTSMYLCASSKPGAGELFFGEGSRLTVL.

This clone was observed a handful of times. The chain recombines TRBV14 with TRBJ2-7; 9 nucleotides line up with TRBD1. J lost 4 bases, V lost 5 bases, and 6 bases had no gene match. This CDR3 has 14 residues. CDR1 SGHDN and CDR2 FVKESK come from the germline V gene. In DNA, the CDR3 is TGTGCCAGCAGCAAGGGACAGGGTCAGTACGAGCAGTACTTC. This codes for CASSKGQGQYEQYF.

The V call is TRBV27, the J call TRBJ1-1; D is perhaps TRBD1 (5 bases). Between the trimmed V and J ends, which lost 8 bases and 4 bases, there was a span of 14 bases. CDR1 is MNHEY, CDR2 SMNVEV, per germline (reference sequence). This CDR3 spans 13 amino acids. In nucleotides, the CDR3 is TGTGCCAGCCGTCCCGCGGGGGGCACTGAAGCTTTCTTT. This gives the protein CASRPAGGTEAFF.

In its sample, this clone was seen a few times. The J gene is TRBJ1-1, the V gene TRBV9, with 9 positions matching TRBD1. This CDR3 comprises 15 residues. Unmatched junction bases numbered 3, after V lost 3 bases and J lost 0 bases. CDR1 and CDR2 from the germline V gene are SGDLS and YYNGEE. CDR3 protein: CASSAGTGMNTEAFF. The CDR3 DNA reads as TGTGCCAGCAGCGCCGGGACAGGGATGAACACTGAAGCTTTCTTT.

The chain carries TRBV12-3 or TRBV12-4 and TRBJ1-2, with TRBD1 as a possible D gene (6 bases). Trimming stripped 6 bases from V and 4 bases from J, with 12 bases between. CDR3 length equals 13 residues. The CDR3 is CASSGTGLYGYTF. In nucleotides, the CDR3 is TGTGCCAGCAGCGGAACAGGGCTCTATGGCTACACCTTC.

J is TRBJ1-1 and V is TRBV5-1; D remains ambiguous. Between the trimmed V and J ends, which lost 1 base and 4 bases, there was a span of 11 bases. The CDR3 has 14 residues. Germline V gives CDR1 SGHRS, CDR2 YFSETQ. CDR3 bases: TGCGCCAGCAGCTTGTCTAGGCCGAGCACTGAAGCTTTCTTT. It is translated as CASSLSRPSTEAFF. Full variable domain (missing parts from reference TRBV5-1 and TRBJ1-1): KAGVTQTPRYLIKTRGQQVTLSCSPISGHRSVSWYQQTPGQGLQFLFEYFSETQRNKGNFPGRFSGRQFSNSRSEMNVSTLELGDSALYLCASSLSRPSTEAFFGQGTRLTVV.

This sequence joins TRBV5-1 and TRBJ2-2, with TRBD2 as a possible D gene (5 bases). The CDR3 consists of 15 residues. V lost 4 bases and J lost 0, with 10 bases in between. Germline V gene data show CDR1 as SGHRS and CDR2 as YFSETQ. CDR3 in DNA: TGCGCCAGCAGCGCGACTACCTCGAACACCGGGGAGCTGTTTTTT. This sequence encodes CASSATTSNTGELFF.

This clone was seen more than once but under ten times. V and J are TRBV7-9 and TRBJ1-2; maybe TRBD1 (6 bases). Germline loops: CDR1 SEHNR, CDR2 FQNEAQ (reference sequence). This CDR3 contains 13 residues. The ends were cut back, 5 bases at V and 3 bases at J, with 10 bases in the middle. CDR3 protein: CASSARQDYGYTF. DNA for the CDR3: TGTGCCAGCAGCGCGAGACAGGACTATGGCTACACCTTC.

The J gene is TRBJ2-2, the V gene TRBV28, with TRBD2 identical over 7 bases. V shed 3 bases and J 5 bases; nucleotides not matched to a gene: 9. Germline V gives CDR1 MDHEN, CDR2 SYDVKM. The CDR3 runs 16 residues. The chain's CDR3 is CASSFPTSLRTGELFF. CDR3 sequence (DNA): TGTGCCAGCAGTTTTCCGACTAGCCTCCGGACCGGGGAGCTGTTTTTT.

The chain is built from TRBV16 and TRBJ1-2; D remains ambiguous. V was trimmed by 3 bases and J by 4 bases, leaving 6 bases between them. From germline, CDR1 is KGHSY and CDR2 FQNENV. The CDR3 covers 12 residues. CDR3 region: CASSQASYGYTF. DNA for the CDR3: TGTGCCAGCAGCCAGGCAAGCTATGGCTACACCTTC.

In this sample, this clone turned up a few times. This chain uses TRBV7-3 with TRBJ1-4; 8 bases agree with TRBD1. Germline V gene sequence: CDR1 SGHTA, CDR2 FQGTGA. V gave up 4 bases and J gave up 5 bases; unmatched junction bases: 6. The CDR3 loop spans 15 amino acids. CDR3 region: CASSSTGTGNEKLFF. The CDR3 DNA is TGTGCCAGCAGCTCAACTGGGACAGGAAATGAAAAACTGTTTTTT.

This rearrangement joins TRBV28 to TRBJ1-2; D ambiguous. The CDR3 contains 14 residues. V lost 3 bases and J lost 7, with 15 bases in between. Germline V CDR1 and CDR2: MDHEN, SYDVKM. CDR3: CASSFVRQPGGYTF. As DNA, the CDR3 is TGTGCCAGCAGTTTCGTCCGGCAGCCGGGTGGCTACACCTTC.